This T cell receptor (beta chain) was observed in a study of Ad26.COV2.S vaccination and SARS-CoV-2 variants. Study overall: Participant was drawn from the COV1001 Ad26.COV2.S trial arm. Once, or twice with 56 days between doses, Ad26.COV2.S was given intramuscularly.

Germline assignment: CDR1 SEHNR and CDR2 FQNEAQ (reference sequence). The length of the CDR3 is 16 residues. Trimming at V came to 6 bases and at J to 8 bases, leaving 17 bases not matched to a gene. For this clone: The antigen remains undetermined.

Generated by immunoSEQ multiplex PCR, the TCRdb table keeps only in-frame clones and is missing some. The sample holds around 450,000 clones, nearly 90% seen once. The treatment is: some 20 received Ad26.COV2.S at low or high dose, single or two shots; about 5 received placebo; per-sample allocation not given. It was on day 63 after the first vaccine or placebo injection that samples were taken. General study findings and limits: Vaccinees and placebo recipients showed similar non-spike TCR breadth. Analyses that measured TCR breadth and depth may have underestimated total T cell responses.

The receptor was derived from a person aged 18 to 59 who received the Ad26.COV2.S COVID-19 vaccine or a placebo. The input for sequencing was peripheral blood, taken in a trial of Ad26.COV2.S vaccine versus placebo. The genes are TRBV7-9 and TRBJ1-2; TRBD1 matches at 8 bases. The CDR3 bases are TGTGCCAGCAGGCGGACAGGGAGTTCGGTAAGGGGCGGCTACACCTTC. Encoded protein: CASRRTGSSVRGGYTF.